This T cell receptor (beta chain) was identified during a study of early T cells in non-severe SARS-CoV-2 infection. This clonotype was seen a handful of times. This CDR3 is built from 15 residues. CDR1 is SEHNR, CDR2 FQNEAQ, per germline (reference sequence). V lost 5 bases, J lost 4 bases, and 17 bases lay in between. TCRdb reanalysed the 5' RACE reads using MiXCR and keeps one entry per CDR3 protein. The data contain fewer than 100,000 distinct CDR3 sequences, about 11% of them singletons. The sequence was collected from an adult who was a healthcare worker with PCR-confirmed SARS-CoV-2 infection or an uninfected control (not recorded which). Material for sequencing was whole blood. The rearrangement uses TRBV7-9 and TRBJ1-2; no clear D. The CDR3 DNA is TGTGCCAGCAGCCAAGACACGAACAATCTCTATGGCTACACCTTC. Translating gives CASSQDTNNLYGYTF. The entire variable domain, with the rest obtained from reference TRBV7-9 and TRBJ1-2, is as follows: DTGVSQNPRHKITKRGQNVTFRCDPISEHNRLYWYRQTLGQGPEFLTYFQNEAQLEKSRLLSDRFSAERPKGSFSTLEIQRTEQGDSAMYLCASSQDTNNLYGYTFGSGTRLTVV.